This TCR beta chain was identified during a study of PD-L1 blockade in urothelial cancer. Turning to the study itself: Typically, measured as a median, blood samples had roughly 140,000 T cells.

Every PCR received spiked-in synthetic TCR analog templates. This table comes from immunoSEQ multiplex PCR, and its TCRdb copy is limited to in-frame clones, with some not included. This table holds tens of thousands of clones, 88% found once. As concerns this clone: Its antigen is currently unknown.

Notes on the study in general: Larger 3-week expansion of tumor-associated blood clones was seen in durable-benefit patients.

Time point reported: peripheral blood 6 weeks after treatment start. V lost 5 bases and J 9 bases, leaving 14 bases between the germline ends. Germline CDR1 and CDR2: MDHEN and SYDVKM. The CDR3 is 12 residues long. The origin of this receptor is a man in his sixties with urothelial cancer. The starting material was PBMCs, obtained around atezolizumab (anti-PD-L1) treatment. This chain connects TRBV28 to TRBJ2-7, with TRBD2 as a possible D gene (6 bases). In DNA, the CDR3 is TGTGCCAGCAGTCCCGGACTATTAGGGCAGTACTTC. This codes for CASSPGLLGQYF. Supplemented by reference TRBV28 and TRBJ2-7, the full variable domain reads DVKVTQSSRYLVKRTGEKVFLECVQDMDHENMFWYRQDPGLGLRLIYFSYDVKMKEKGDIPEGYSVSREKKERFSLILESASTNQTSMYLCASSPGLLGQYFGPGTRLTVT.